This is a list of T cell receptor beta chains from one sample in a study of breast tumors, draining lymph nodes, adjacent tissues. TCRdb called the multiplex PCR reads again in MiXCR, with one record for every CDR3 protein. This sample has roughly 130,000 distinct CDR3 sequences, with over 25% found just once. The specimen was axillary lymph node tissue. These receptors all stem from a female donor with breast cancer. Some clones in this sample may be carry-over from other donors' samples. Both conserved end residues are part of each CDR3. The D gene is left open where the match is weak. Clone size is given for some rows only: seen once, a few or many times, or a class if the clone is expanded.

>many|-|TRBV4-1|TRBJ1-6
CASGWDAESPLHF
TGCGCCAGCGGTTGGGACGCGGAATCACCCCTCCACTTT
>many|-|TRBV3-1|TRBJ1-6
CASSQEGSPLHF
TGTGCCAGCAGCCAAGAGGGATCACCCCTCCACTTT
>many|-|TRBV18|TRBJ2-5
CASSSGLEETQYF
TGTGCCAGCTCTTCGGGACTCGAAGAGACCCAGTACTTC
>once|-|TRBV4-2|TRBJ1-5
CASSEGGVSNQPQHF
TGTGCCAGCAGCGAAGGCGGGGTTAGCAATCAGCCCCAGCATTTT
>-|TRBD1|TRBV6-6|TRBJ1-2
CASRPAGTENYGYTF
TGTGCCAGCAGGCCCGCCGGGACAGAAAACTATGGCTACACCTTC
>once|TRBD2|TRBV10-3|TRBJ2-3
CAIKSSGRGNTDTQYF
TGTGCCATCAAATCTAGCGGGAGGGGGAACACAGATACGCAGTATTTT
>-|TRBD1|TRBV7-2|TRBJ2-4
CASSQTGNIQYF
TGTGCCAGCAGCCAGACAGGGAACATTCAGTACTTC
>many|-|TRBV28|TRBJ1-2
CASSLGFGMNYGYTF
TGTGCCAGCAGTTTAGGGTTCGGAATGAACTATGGCTACACCTTC
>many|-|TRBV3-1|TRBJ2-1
CASSQVAPVHNEQFF
TGTGCCAGCAGCCAAGTGGCCCCAGTACACAATGAGCAGTTCTTC
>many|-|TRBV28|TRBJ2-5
CASSSGTAPVTQYF
TGTGCCAGCAGTTCGGGCACAGCGCCTGTGACCCAGTACTTC
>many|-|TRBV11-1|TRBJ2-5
CASSRSAGAETRYF
TGTGCCAGCAGCCGGTCTGCAGGGGCAGAGACCCGGTACTTC
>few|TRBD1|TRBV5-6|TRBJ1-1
CASSLPPDRANTEAFF
TGTGCCAGCAGCTTGCCCCCTGACAGGGCAAACACTGAAGCTTTCTTT
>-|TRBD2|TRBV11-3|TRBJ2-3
CASSAGGLAGNTDTQYF
TGTGCCAGCAGCGCGGGCGGACTAGCGGGGAACACAGATACGCAGTATTTT
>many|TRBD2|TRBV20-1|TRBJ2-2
CSAAGGNTGELFF
TGCAGTGCCGCGGGGGGGAACACCGGGGAGCTGTTTTTT
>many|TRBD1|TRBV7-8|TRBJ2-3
CASSLAAVTGAGVWYF
TGTGCCAGCAGCTTAGCAGCGGTGACAGGGGCTGGGGTTTGGTATTTT
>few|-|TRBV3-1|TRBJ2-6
CASSLRRVDSGANVLTF
TGTGCCAGCAGCCTCCGACGGGTTGACTCTGGGGCCAACGTCCTGACTTTC
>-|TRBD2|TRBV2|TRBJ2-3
CASGLAGAYNEQYF
TGTGCCAGCGGACTAGCGGGGGCCTACAATGAGCAGTATTTT
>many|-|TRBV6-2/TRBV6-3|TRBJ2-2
CASSYAGQNTGELFF
TGTGCCAGCAGTTACGCGGGACAGAACACCGGGGAGCTGTTTTTT